Below, 19 T cell receptor beta chains from the same sample are listed, as sequenced in a study of shared clonotypes between healthy human individuals. Profiling relied on immunoSEQ multiplex PCR, and the TCRdb table lists in-frame clones only, not all of them. The sample consists of just over 2,000,000 clones, roughly 94% of them appearing once. Sequenced sample: naive CD4+ T cells sorted from blood. Documented subset: CD45RA+ positively selected. Every receptor here comes from a man between 18 and 29 years old in good health.

Turning to this clone: Other DNA sequences in this specimen translate into the identical CDR3. The chain links TRBV4-1 to TRBJ2-7, with 9 positions matching TRBD1. Unmatched junction bases numbered 5, after V lost 4 bases and J lost 4 bases. The V gene's germline CDR1 is MGHRA and CDR2 YSYEKL. This CDR3 has 14 residues. The CDR3 loop is CASSPPGQGYEQYF. The CDR3 DNA is TGCGCCAGCAGCCCACCGGGACAGGGTTACGAGCAGTACTTC.

V is TRBV10-3 and J is TRBJ2-3; no definite D call. The V gene's germline CDR1 is ENHRY and CDR2 SYGVKD. V dropped 7 bases and J dropped 2 bases, with 10 bases sitting between them. The CDR3 sequence is 13 residues long. Here the CDR3 reads CAINFQSTDTQYF. The CDR3 bases are TGTGCCATCAATTTTCAATCCACAGATACGCAGTATTTT.

This chain connects TRBV6-1 to TRBJ2-2; weak D call: TRBD2 (5 bases). From germline, CDR1 is MNHNS and CDR2 SASEGT. V lost 3 bases, J lost 7 bases, and 12 bases lay in between. The CDR3 covers 14 residues. DNA of the CDR3: TGTGCCAGCAGTGATCGGGGTTTTAGCGGGGAGCTGTTTTTT. It translates to CASSDRGFSGELFF.

Only one count was recorded for this clone. CDR3 sequence (DNA): TGTGCCAGCACCACCGGGACACGACGCACAGATACGCAGTATTTT. Protein sequence: CASTTGTRRTDTQYF. V gene TRBV6-5 combines with J gene TRBJ2-3; TRBD1 is a possible D gene (6 bases). V lost 7 bases, J lost 1 base, and 15 bases lay in between. This CDR3 region has 15 residues. Germline V gives CDR1 MNHEY, CDR2 SVGAGI.

This clone was observed a single time. The CDR3 sequence: CAIGPGLGNHEQYF. CDR3 coding DNA: TGTGCCATCGGACCGGGACTAGGGAACCACGAGCAGTACTTC. The chain employs TRBV10-3 and TRBJ2-7, with 8 positions matching TRBD2. V lost 8 bases, J lost 5 bases, and 11 bases stayed unmatched. Germline loops: CDR1 ENHRY, CDR2 SYGVKD. This CDR3 spans 14 amino acids.

The V gene is TRBV7-9, the J gene TRBJ2-3; 9 nucleotides match TRBD1. Unmatched junction bases numbered 6, after V lost 4 bases and J lost 4 bases. The length of the CDR3 is 15 residues. Germline CDR1 and CDR2: SEHNR and FQNEAQ (reference sequence). The CDR3 region is CASSSDRGRPDTQYF. CDR3 nucleotides: TGTGCCAGCAGCTCGGACAGGGGTCGACCAGATACGCAGTATTTT.

J is TRBJ2-4 and V is TRBV4-1; 9 bases align to TRBD1. The V segment lost 0 bases and the J segment 4 bases; nucleotides outside the gene matches: 1. The length of the CDR3 is 15 residues. Germline V gives CDR1 MGHRA, CDR2 YSYEKL. CDR3 sequence: CASSQDGTGKNIQYF. CDR3 DNA: TGCGCCAGCAGCCAAGATGGGACAGGGAAAAACATTCAGTACTTC.

Written as DNA, the CDR3 is TGTGCCAGCAGTTACAAACAGAACTATGGCTACACCTTC. It specifies CASSYKQNYGYTF. The gene calls are TRBV6-5 and TRBJ1-2; D gene unclear. V was pared by 2 bases and J by 2 bases, with 6 bases between. CDR1 MNHEY and CDR2 SVGAGI come from the germline V gene. The CDR3 spans 13 residues.

This chain links TRBV30 with TRBJ1-4, with a possible D match to TRBD1 (5 bases). The CDR3 totals 11 residues. Germline V lookup: CDR1 GTSNPN, CDR2 SVGIG (reference sequence). V lost 0 bases, J lost 13 bases, and 9 bases lay in between. The CDR3: CAWSVEQVLFF. In nucleotides, the CDR3 is TGTGCCTGGAGTGTCGAACAGGTACTGTTTTTT.

The chain has TRBV6-5 and TRBJ2-5; TRBD1 or TRBD2 may be the D gene (5 bases each). Germline V gene sequence: CDR1 MNHEY, CDR2 SVGAGI. This CDR3 region has 13 residues. V lost 6 bases to trimming and J lost 0 bases, with 8 bases between them. The CDR3 protein is CASSGTDQETQYF. The DNA for the CDR3 is TGTGCCAGCAGCGGGACGGACCAAGAGACCCAGTACTTC.

This chain links TRBV4-1 with TRBJ1-1, with TRBD1 matching 7 bases. The CDR3 has 16 amino acids. CDR1 MGHRA and CDR2 YSYEKL come from the germline V gene. V shed 6 bases, J shed 0 bases, and the junction held 10 bases outside the gene matches. The CDR3 DNA sequence: TGCGCCAGCAGAAAAGAGGGGGCTTACATGAACACTGAAGCTTTCTTT. Amino acids: CASRKEGAYMNTEAFF.

The chain is built from TRBV5-1 and TRBJ2-1; 9 nucleotides align to TRBD2. The CDR3 extends over 17 amino acids. The germline V gene encodes CDR1 SGHRS and CDR2 YFSETQ. The junction had 11 bases not matched to a gene; V was cut back by 4 bases and J by 3 bases. CDR3 in amino acids: CASSAWASGEIYNEQFF. CDR3 bases: TGCGCCAGCAGCGCCTGGGCTAGCGGGGAAATCTACAATGAGCAGTTCTTC.

The V call is TRBV5-8, the J call TRBJ1-4; D is possibly TRBD1 (6 bases). Trimming removed 6 bases at V and 2 bases at J, with 23 bases between. The germline V gene has CDR1 SGHTS and CDR2 YDEGEE. The CDR3 consists of 18 residues. CDR3 coding DNA: TGTGCCAGCACCCCGGGACACGGGTCTTCGCAGACTAATGAAAAACTGTTTTTT. It specifies CASTPGHGSSQTNEKLFF.

The rearrangement joins TRBV7-9 to TRBJ1-1; 7 positions match TRBD1. Germline loops: CDR1 SEHNR, CDR2 FQNEAQ (reference sequence). After removal of 5 bases from V and 4 bases from J, the junction contained 4 bases not matched to a gene. There are 13 residues in the CDR3. CDR3 sequence reads: CASSPGTVTEAFF. The CDR3 DNA sequence: TGTGCCAGCAGCCCAGGGACAGTCACTGAAGCTTTCTTT.

The rearrangement uses TRBV9 and TRBJ2-2; D is possibly TRBD2 (5 bases). This CDR3 region has 15 residues. Germline CDR1 reads SGDLS; CDR2 reads YYNGEE. V lost 0 bases and J lost 5, with 11 bases in between. The CDR3 protein is CASSVASGRTGELFF. CDR3 nucleotide sequence: TGTGCCAGCAGCGTAGCGAGCGGCCGAACCGGGGAGCTGTTTTTT. Full variable domain (missing parts from reference TRBV9 and TRBJ2-2): DSGVTQTPKHLITATGQRVTLRCSPRSGDLSVYWYQQSLDQGLQFLIQYYNGEERAKGNILERFSAQQFPDLHSELNLSSLELGDSALYFCASSVASGRTGELFFGEGSRLTVL.

This clone showed up many times. The sample carries other DNA sequences with the same CDR3. This sequence joins TRBV30 and TRBJ1-1; unclear D gene. This CDR3 is built from 12 residues. Germline V gene sequence: CDR1 GTSNPN, CDR2 SVGIG (reference sequence). V gave up 3 bases and J gave up 5 bases, with 10 bases separating them. The CDR3, as DNA: TGTGCCTGGAGGGAAGGGAGAACTGAAGCTTTCTTT. As protein: CAWREGRTEAFF.

The chain uses TRBV27 and TRBJ1-1; D gene uncertain. Germline lookup yields CDR1 MNHEY and CDR2 SMNVEV (reference sequence). The CDR3 spans 16 residues. The V end lost 7 bases, the J end lost 0 bases, and 18 bases lay between the germline ends. CDR3 loop: CASTRLGGPMNTEAFF. CDR3 sequence (DNA): TGTGCCAGCACCCGACTCGGAGGGCCAATGAACACTGAAGCTTTCTTT.

J is TRBJ2-2 and V is TRBV2; D might be TRBD2 (5 bases). The CDR3 is made up of 13 amino acids. Germline CDR1 SNHLY, CDR2 FYNNEI. V gave up 5 bases and J gave up 5 bases, with 9 bases separating them. The CDR3 reads CASSSSRTGELFF. In DNA form, the CDR3 reads TGTGCCAGCAGTTCTAGCAGGACCGGGGAGCTGTTTTTT.

The CDR3 coding sequence is TGTGCCAGCAGTTACTTCGGGGAGGAGAAGTACTTC. The encoded protein is CASSYFGEEKYF. The genes are TRBV6-5 and TRBJ2-7; a weak D match, TRBD2 (6 bases). V lost 1 base and J 11 bases, leaving 12 bases between the germline ends. Germline V lookup: CDR1 MNHEY, CDR2 SVGAGI. This CDR3 has 12 residues.